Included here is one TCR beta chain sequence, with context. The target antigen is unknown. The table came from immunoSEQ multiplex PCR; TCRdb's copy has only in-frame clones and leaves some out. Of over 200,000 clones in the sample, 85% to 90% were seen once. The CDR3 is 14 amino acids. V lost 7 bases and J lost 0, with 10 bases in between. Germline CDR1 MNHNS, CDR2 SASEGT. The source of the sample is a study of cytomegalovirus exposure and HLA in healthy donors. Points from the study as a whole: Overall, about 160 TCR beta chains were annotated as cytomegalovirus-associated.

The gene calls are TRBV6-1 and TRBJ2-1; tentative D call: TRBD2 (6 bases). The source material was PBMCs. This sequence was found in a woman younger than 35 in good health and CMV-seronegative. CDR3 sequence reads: CASNRGGSYNEQFF. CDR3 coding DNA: TGTGCCAGCAATCGGGGAGGCTCCTACAATGAGCAGTTCTTC.